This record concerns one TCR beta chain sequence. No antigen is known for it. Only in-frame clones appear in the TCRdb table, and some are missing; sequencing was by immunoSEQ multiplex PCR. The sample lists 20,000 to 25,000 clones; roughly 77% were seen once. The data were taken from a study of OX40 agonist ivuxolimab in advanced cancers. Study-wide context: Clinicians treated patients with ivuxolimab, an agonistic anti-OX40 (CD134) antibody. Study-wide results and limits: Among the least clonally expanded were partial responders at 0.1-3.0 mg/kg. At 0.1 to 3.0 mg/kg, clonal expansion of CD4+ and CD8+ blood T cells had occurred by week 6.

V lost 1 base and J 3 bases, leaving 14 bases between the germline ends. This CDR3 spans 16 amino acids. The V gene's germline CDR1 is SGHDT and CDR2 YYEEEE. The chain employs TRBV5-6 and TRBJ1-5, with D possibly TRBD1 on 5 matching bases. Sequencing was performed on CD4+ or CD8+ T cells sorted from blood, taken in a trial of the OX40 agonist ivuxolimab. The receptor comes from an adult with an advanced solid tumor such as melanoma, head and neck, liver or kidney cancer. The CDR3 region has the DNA TGTGCCAGCAGCTTGTTCAAGGGGAAAGACAATCAGCCCCAGCATTTT. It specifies CASSLFKGKDNQPQHF.